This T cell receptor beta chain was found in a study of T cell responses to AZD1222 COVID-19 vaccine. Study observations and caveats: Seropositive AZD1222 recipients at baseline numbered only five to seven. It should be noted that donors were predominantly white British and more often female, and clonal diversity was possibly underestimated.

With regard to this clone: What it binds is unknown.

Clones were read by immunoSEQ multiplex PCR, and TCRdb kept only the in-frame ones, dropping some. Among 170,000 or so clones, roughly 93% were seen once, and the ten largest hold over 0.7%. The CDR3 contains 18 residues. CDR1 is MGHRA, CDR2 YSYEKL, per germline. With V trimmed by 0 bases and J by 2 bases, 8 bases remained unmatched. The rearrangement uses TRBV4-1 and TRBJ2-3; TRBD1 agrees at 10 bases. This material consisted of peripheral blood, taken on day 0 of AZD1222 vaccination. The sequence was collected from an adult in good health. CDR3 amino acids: CASSQDVGQGTITDTQYF. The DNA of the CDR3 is TGCGCCAGCAGCCAAGACGTGGGACAGGGGACAATCACAGATACGCAGTATTTT.